The 9 T cell receptor beta chains presented below share a single source sample, sequenced in a study of T cell changes during pregnancy in multiple sclerosis. Produced via immunoSEQ multiplex PCR; TCRdb's table is partial and in-frame only. The sample consists of under 80,000 clones, approximately 90% of them appearing once. Here the sequenced sample was peripheral blood, taken in the second trimester of pregnancy. The origin of the receptors is a female donor with multiple sclerosis, enrolled in a pregnancy study.

CDR3 region: CASSIVSGTVSYGYTF. The CDR3 DNA reads TGTGCCAGTAGTATTGTCTCGGGGACTGTTTCATATGGCTACACCTTC. The chain joins TRBV19 to TRBJ1-2; a possible D gene is TRBD1 (5 bases). The CDR3 spans 16 residues. Trimming took 3 bases from V and 5 from J, leaving 19 bases between them. Germline lookup yields CDR1 LNHDA and CDR2 SQIVND (reference sequence).

The CDR3, as DNA: TGTGCCAGCAGCTGGAGGGATTCCGAGCAGTTCTTC. Residues: CASSWRDSEQFF. V and J are TRBV7-9 and TRBJ2-1; a possible D gene is TRBD2 (6 bases). Germline V gene data show CDR1 as SEHNR and CDR2 as FQNEAQ (reference sequence). This CDR3 has 12 residues. Trimming removed 4 bases at V and 10 bases at J, with 11 bases between.

The chain carries TRBV10-1 and TRBJ2-1, with a possible D match to TRBD2 (5 bases). V lost 7 bases and J 4 bases, leaving 8 bases between the germline ends. The CDR3 has 12 amino acids. The germline gives CDR1 WNHNN, CDR2 SYGVQD (reference sequence). The CDR3 DNA sequence: TGCGCCAGCATGGGAGAGTACAATGAGCAGTTCTTC. It specifies CASMGEYNEQFF.

The chain uses TRBV6-4 and TRBJ2-7; 12 bases align to TRBD2. V shed 4 bases and J 4 bases; nucleotides not matched to a gene: 5. Germline V gives CDR1 MRHNA, CDR2 SNTAGT. The CDR3 extends over 15 amino acids. The CDR3 DNA reads as TGTGCCAGCAGTGTGACTAGCGGGAGTTTATACGAGCAGTACTTC. This gives the protein CASSVTSGSLYEQYF.

The chain has TRBV7-3 and TRBJ1-1; D is ambiguous. This CDR3 spans 20 amino acids. Germline V lookup: CDR1 SGHTA, CDR2 FQGTGA. V gave up 0 bases and J gave up 1 base, with 24 bases separating them. The CDR3 here is CASSLTIPAGPHVTNTEAFF. CDR3 coding DNA: TGTGCCAGCAGCTTAACGATCCCGGCAGGCCCACACGTCACGAACACTGAAGCTTTCTTT.

The chain joins TRBV5-4 to TRBJ1-2; D gene ambiguous. The CDR3 sequence is 14 residues long. The germline gives CDR1 SGHNT, CDR2 YYREEE (reference sequence). V lost 4 bases and J lost 5, with 15 bases in between. DNA of the CDR3: TGTGCCAGCAGCCCGGGCTCCGGGATGTATGGCTACACCTTC. This encodes CASSPGSGMYGYTF.

The J gene is TRBJ2-7, the V gene TRBV21-1; the D call in the table, TRBD2, was not verified against the DNA. TRBV21-1 is a documented pseudogene. The CDR3 covers 15 residues. The CDR3 bases are TGTGCCAGCAGCAAAGGGGCTAGCGGGGGAGGAGAGCAGTACTTC. This encodes CASSKGASGGGEQYF.

The CDR3 is CASSVKRYQTYEQYF. DNA of the CDR3: TGTGCCAGCAGCGTCAAGCGGTACCAGACCTACGAGCAGTACTTC. The V and J genes are TRBV5-4 and TRBJ2-7; TRBD2 might be the D (5 bases). The CDR3 runs to 15 residues. From germline, CDR1 is SGHNT and CDR2 YYREEE (reference sequence). Between the trimmed V and J ends, which lost 4 bases and 2 bases, there was a span of 16 bases.

CDR3 in amino acids: CASSPRTTGNYEQYF. CDR3 sequence (DNA): TGTGCCAGCAGCCCACGCACGACAGGAAACTACGAGCAGTACTTC. This chain connects TRBV6-6 to TRBJ2-7; possible D gene TRBD1, 6 bases. Trimming removed 6 bases at V and 3 bases at J, with 18 bases between. Germline V gene data show CDR1 as MNHNY and CDR2 as SVGAGI (reference sequence). This CDR3 spans 15 amino acids.